This T cell receptor (beta chain) was identified in a study of blood T cell repertoires in COVID-19. Looking at the study overall: Spain, Italy and the United States supplied samples that represented acute and convalescent COVID-19. T cells, B-cell-depleted T cells, or PBMCs supplied cDNA or gDNA.

Source study methods: Amplification from reference gene primers served as the basis for estimated nucleated cell counts. Assay used: immunoSEQ multiplex PCR; TCRdb lists only in-frame clones, some missing. Clone size and V and J calls were adopted from that table, with D and trimming inferred from the DNA. The sample has about 270,000 clones; approximately 80% are singletons. Trimming left V 0 bases short and J 1 base short, with 6 bases between. The CDR3 spans 14 residues. Germline CDR1 and CDR2: LNHNV and YYDKDF (reference sequence). Regarding this clone: Other nucleotide sequences from this sample produce the same CDR3.

The chain recombines TRBV15 with TRBJ2-5; the D gene is possibly TRBD1 (5 bases). The source of this sequence is a human donor in a cohort sampled during active COVID-19. The material sequenced was peripheral blood. The CDR3 nucleotides read TGTGCCACCAGCAGAGACAGGGTCCAAGAGACCCAGTACTTC. This translates into CATSRDRVQETQYF.